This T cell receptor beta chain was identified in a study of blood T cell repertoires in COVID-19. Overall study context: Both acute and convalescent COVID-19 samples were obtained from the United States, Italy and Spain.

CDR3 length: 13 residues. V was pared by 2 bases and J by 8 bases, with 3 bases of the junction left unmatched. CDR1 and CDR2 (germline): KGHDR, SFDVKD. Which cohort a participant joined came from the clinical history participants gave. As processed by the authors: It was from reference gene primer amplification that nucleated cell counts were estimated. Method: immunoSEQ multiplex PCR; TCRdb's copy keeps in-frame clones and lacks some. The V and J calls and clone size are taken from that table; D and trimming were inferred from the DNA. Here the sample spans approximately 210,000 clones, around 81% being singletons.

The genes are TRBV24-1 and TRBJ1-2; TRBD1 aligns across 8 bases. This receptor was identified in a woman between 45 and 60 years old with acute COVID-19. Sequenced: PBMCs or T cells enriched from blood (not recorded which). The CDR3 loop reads CATSDYRGSGYTF. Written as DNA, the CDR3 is TGTGCCACCAGTGATTACAGGGGGAGCGGCTACACCTTC.